This is a list of T cell receptor beta chains from one sample in a study of T-cell reconstitution after alpha-beta-depleted transplantation in children. Each CDR3 protein is one row after TCRdb ran MiXCR on the PCR reads. The sample lists approximately 1,000,000 distinct CDR3 sequences, roughly 29% occurring once. The source material was PBMCs, mostly from graft donor cells, sampled 360 days after TCRalphabeta/CD19-depleted stem cell transplant. These TCRs come from a boy less than two years old who had a stem cell transplant for SCID, so the T cells may come from the graft donor. Both conserved end residues are part of each CDR3. A D gene is named only where the DNA matches it firmly. For some rows the clone size is stated as once, few or many, or as a class when expanded; others skip it.

J	D	size	V	CDR3	DNA
TRBJ2-3	-	-	TRBV20-1	CSARVQGSTHSDTQYF	TGCAGTGCTAGAGTCCAGGGGTCGACACATTCAGATACGCAGTATTTT
TRBJ2-1	-	once	TRBV6-5	CASSYGTDNEQFF	TGTGCCAGCAGTTACGGGACTGACAATGAGCAGTTCTTC
TRBJ2-2	-	few	TRBV7-6	CASSLWLGGGTGELFF	TGTGCCAGCAGCTTATGGCTCGGTGGGGGCACCGGGGAGCTGTTTTTT
TRBJ2-7	-	-	TRBV29-1	CSVRTAREQYF	TGCAGCGTACGGACGGCGCGGGAGCAGTACTTC
TRBJ2-7	-	few	TRBV5-1	CASTKGGDSYEQYF	TGCGCCAGCACCAAAGGGGGGGACTCCTACGAGCAGTACTTC
TRBJ2-7	-	-	TRBV30	CAWNPLGVVGEQYF	TGTGCCTGGAACCCTCTGGGGGTTGTTGGCGAGCAGTACTTC
TRBJ2-5	-	few	TRBV12-5	CASGAYGAETQYF	TGTGCTAGTGGGGCATATGGAGCCGAGACCCAGTACTTC
TRBJ1-5	-	-	TRBV20-1	CSANQGRNQPQHF	TGCAGTGCTAATCAGGGACGAAATCAGCCCCAGCATTTT
TRBJ2-6	-	few	TRBV6-2/TRBV6-3	CASIPGGVSSGANVLTF	TGTGCCAGCATCCCAGGGGGGGTGAGCTCTGGGGCCAACGTCCTGACTTTC
TRBJ2-4	-	-	TRBV11-2	CASSLTSFNIQYF	TGTGCCAGCAGCTTAACTAGTTTTAACATTCAGTACTTC
TRBJ2-5	TRBD2	-	TRBV5-6	CASSWQTSGFSGQETQYF	TGTGCCAGCAGCTGGCAGACTAGCGGGTTTTCGGGGCAAGAGACCCAGTACTTC
TRBJ1-1	-	few	TRBV14	CASSQGLLRNTEAFF	TGTGCCAGCAGCCAAGGGTTGTTAAGGAACACTGAAGCTTTCTTT
TRBJ1-2	-	once	TRBV6-1	CASGLDARGYTF	TGTGCCAGCGGTCTGGACGCTCGGGGCTACACCTTC
TRBJ2-7	-	few	TRBV7-9	CASSLVASHEQYF	TGTGCCAGCAGCTTAGTTGCTAGCCACGAGCAGTACTTC
TRBJ1-1	-	-	TRBV5-1	CASSLVAGHMNTEAFF	TGCGCCAGCAGCTTGGTGGCAGGACACATGAACACTGAAGCTTTCTTT
TRBJ2-3	-	once	TRBV6-5	CASSYTGWGRTDTQYF	TGTGCCAGCAGTTACACGGGGTGGGGGCGCACAGATACGCAGTATTTT
TRBJ1-1	-	few	TRBV20-1	CSAQENTEAFF	TGCAGTGCTCAGGAGAACACTGAAGCTTTCTTT
TRBJ1-2	-	-	TRBV4-3	CASSTGGESYGYTF	TGCGCCAGCAGCACCGGGGGTGAAAGCTATGGCTACACCTTC
TRBJ2-7	-	-	TRBV6-2/TRBV6-3	CASSYVRVYEQYF	TGTGCCAGCAGTTACGTGAGGGTCTACGAGCAGTACTTC
TRBJ1-2	-	-	TRBV7-2	CASSFDSYIYGYTF	TGTGCCAGCAGCTTTGACAGCTATATCTATGGCTACACCTTC
TRBJ2-5	TRBD2	few	TRBV11-2	CASSPGTSSEETQYF	TGTGCCAGCAGCCCCGGGACTAGCTCAGAGGAGACCCAGTACTTC
TRBJ1-1	TRBD1	-	TRBV19	CASAPGQGYTEAFF	TGTGCCTCGGCCCCGGGACAGGGATACACTGAAGCTTTCTTT
TRBJ2-7	-	many	TRBV5-4	CASSLVPRYEQYF	TGTGCCAGCAGCTTGGTCCCCCGCTACGAGCAGTACTTC
TRBJ2-5	-	few	TRBV5-1	CASSLADTSQETQYF	TGCGCCAGCAGCTTGGCTGACACATCCCAAGAGACCCAGTACTTC
TRBJ2-7	TRBD2	-	TRBV6-5	CASSYLAGGYEQYF	TGTGCCAGCAGTTACTTAGCGGGGGGTTACGAGCAGTACTTC
TRBJ2-1	-	-	TRBV20-1	CSASRQISYNEQFF	TGCAGTGCTAGTAGACAGATCTCCTACAATGAGCAGTTCTTC
TRBJ1-1	-	-	TRBV7-2	CASSLTAGQNTEAFF	TGTGCCAGCAGCTTGACGGCGGGGCAGAACACTGAAGCTTTCTTT
TRBJ1-1	-	few	TRBV28	CASSLQGTQVNTEAFF	TGTGCCAGCAGTTTACAGGGGACGCAGGTGAACACTGAAGCTTTCTTT
TRBJ2-3	TRBD2	-	TRBV12-3/TRBV12-4	CASSSGLAGAHSRDTQYF	TGTGCCAGCAGTTCCGGACTAGCGGGGGCACATAGCCGAGATACGCAGTATTTT
TRBJ2-4	-	few	TRBV4-2	CASSQDAGLQYF	TGTGCCAGCAGCCAAGACGCCGGTCTCCAGTACTTC
TRBJ1-1	TRBD1	-	TRBV5-1	CASSLMGQTNTEAFF	TGCGCCAGCAGCTTGATGGGACAGACGAACACTGAAGCTTTCTTT
TRBJ2-7	-	-	TRBV4-3	CASSQESGENEQYF	TGCGCCAGCAGCCAAGAGTCAGGGGAAAACGAGCAGTACTTC
TRBJ2-5	TRBD2	-	TRBV27	CASSFNLRTSGKQETQYF	TGTGCCAGCAGTTTCAACCTCAGGACTAGCGGCAAACAAGAGACCCAGTACTTC
TRBJ2-7	-	few	TRBV15	CATSRAQGDPTYEQYF	TGTGCCACCAGCAGGGCACAGGGAGATCCGACCTACGAGCAGTACTTC
TRBJ1-1	-	-	TRBV29-1	CSVEGRSAFF	TGCAGCGTGGAGGGTAGATCGGCTTTCTTT
TRBJ1-4	-	few	TRBV2	CASRLDGGNEKLFF	TGTGCCAGCAGGCTTGACGGTGGTAATGAAAAACTGTTTTTT
TRBJ2-7	-	few	TRBV7-6	CASSHLKGGYEQYF	TGTGCCAGCAGCCATCTTAAGGGGGGGTACGAGCAGTACTTC
TRBJ1-1	-	-	TRBV27	CASSLIRERGNTEAFF	TGTGCCAGCAGTTTGATTCGGGAGAGGGGAAACACTGAAGCTTTCTTT
TRBJ2-2	-	many	TRBV18	CASSPRTTGELFF	TGTGCCAGCTCACCACGGACCACCGGGGAGCTGTTTTTT
TRBJ2-3	TRBD2	-	TRBV20-1	CSAPLPGLAPPTDTQYF	TGCAGTGCTCCCCTCCCCGGACTAGCGCCCCCCACAGATACGCAGTATTTT
TRBJ2-1	-	few	TRBV6-2/TRBV6-3	CASSTKTVHNEQFF	TGTGCCAGCAGTACAAAGACAGTACACAATGAGCAGTTCTTC
TRBJ2-1	-	-	TRBV7-8	CAGSSRGGPYNEQFF	TGTGCCGGGAGCAGTAGGGGGGGCCCCTACAATGAGCAGTTCTTC
TRBJ2-2	-	-	TRBV6-1	CASSQGSGGELFF	TGTGCCAGCAGCCAAGGATCCGGCGGGGAGCTGTTTTTT
TRBJ2-3	-	many	TRBV11-1	CASSLAWIDTQYF	TGTGCCAGCAGCTTAGCATGGATAGATACGCAGTATTTT
TRBJ2-3	TRBD2	few	TRBV27	CASSFVLAGTDTQYF	TGTGCCAGCAGTTTCGTACTAGCGGGCACAGATACGCAGTATTTT
TRBJ2-7	TRBD1	-	TRBV7-8	CASSLVGQEYEQYF	TGTGCCAGCAGCTTAGTGGGACAGGAATACGAGCAGTACTTC
TRBJ1-2	TRBD1	-	TRBV5-1	CASSSEQGSGYTF	TGCGCCAGCAGCTCGGAACAGGGGTCGGGCTACACCTTC
TRBJ2-1	TRBD2	few	TRBV11-2	CASSFRLAGGMNEQFF	TGTGCCAGCAGCTTCCGACTAGCGGGGGGGATGAATGAGCAGTTCTTC
TRBJ2-5	TRBD1	once	TRBV29-1	CSVGDWDRDSETQYF	TGCAGCGTGGGAGACTGGGACAGGGATTCGGAGACCCAGTACTTC
TRBJ2-1	-	-	TRBV5-6	CASSSPPIGGDEQFF	TGTGCCAGCAGCTCCCCCCCCATAGGTGGGGATGAGCAGTTCTTC
TRBJ2-1	-	-	TRBV28	CASSSGTAFYNEQFF	TGTGCCAGCAGCTCCGGGACTGCCTTTTACAATGAGCAGTTCTTC
TRBJ2-1	TRBD2	few	TRBV29-1	CSVAGGDGRTIYEQFF	TGCAGCGTTGCTGGGGGGGACGGCCGTACAATTTATGAGCAGTTCTTC
TRBJ2-2	-	-	TRBV12-3/TRBV12-4	CASSSDPGGTGELFF	TGTGCCAGCAGTTCGGATCCCGGGGGCACCGGGGAGCTGTTTTTT